The clone carrying this TCR beta chain was found a few times. Its antigen is currently unknown. These data belong to a study of T-cell memory formation after mild COVID-19. About the study: TCR clusters mostly belonged to single donors. Study results and caveats: Detection of some responders pre-infection suggested pre-existing cross-reactive memory T cells participated. Clones that contracted from day 15 to 85 had balanced CD4/CD8; later expanders were CD4+ biased.

V gave up 5 bases and J gave up 7 bases, with 6 bases separating them. Germline V CDR1 and CDR2: MNHNY, SVGAGI (reference sequence). CDR3 length: 11 amino acids. Libraries for TCRalpha and TCRbeta carried sample barcodes and unique molecular identifiers via 5'RACE. TCRdb itself ran the 5' RACE reads through MiXCR, one entry per CDR3 protein. The top ten clones hold about 40% of a sample with some 100,000 distinct CDR3 sequences, over 8.5% of them seen once. The sample was PBMCs or a T cell subset sorted from them (not recorded which). This clonotype was sampled from a man between 18 and 35 years old who had mild COVID-19 (a few samples of this study predate the infection). Cell type and time point are not known. V and J are TRBV6-6 and TRBJ2-1; D is unclear. DNA for the CDR3: TGTGCCAGCAGTCACATTAATGAGCAGTTCTTC. Amino acids: CASSHINEQFF.